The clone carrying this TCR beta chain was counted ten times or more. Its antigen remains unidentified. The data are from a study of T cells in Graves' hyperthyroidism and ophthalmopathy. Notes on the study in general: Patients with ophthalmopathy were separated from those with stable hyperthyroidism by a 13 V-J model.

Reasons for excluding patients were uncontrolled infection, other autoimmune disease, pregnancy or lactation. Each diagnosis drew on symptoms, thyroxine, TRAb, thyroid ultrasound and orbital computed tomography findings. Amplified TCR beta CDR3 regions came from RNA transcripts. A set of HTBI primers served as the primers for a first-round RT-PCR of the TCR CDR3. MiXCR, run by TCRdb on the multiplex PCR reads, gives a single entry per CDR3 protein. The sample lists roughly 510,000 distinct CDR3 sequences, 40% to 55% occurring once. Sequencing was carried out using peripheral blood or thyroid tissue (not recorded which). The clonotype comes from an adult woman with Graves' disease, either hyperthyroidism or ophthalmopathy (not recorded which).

The CDR3 reads CSAMTGGWTEAFF. CDR3 DNA sequence: TGCAGTGCTATGACAGGGGGCTGGACTGAAGCTTTCTTT. The chain is built from TRBV20-1 and TRBJ1-1, with TRBD1 matching over 10 bases. Germline assignment: CDR1 DFQATT and CDR2 SNEGSKA (reference sequence). V dropped 4 bases and J dropped 5; count of bases not matched to a gene: 4. The length of the CDR3 is 13 residues.